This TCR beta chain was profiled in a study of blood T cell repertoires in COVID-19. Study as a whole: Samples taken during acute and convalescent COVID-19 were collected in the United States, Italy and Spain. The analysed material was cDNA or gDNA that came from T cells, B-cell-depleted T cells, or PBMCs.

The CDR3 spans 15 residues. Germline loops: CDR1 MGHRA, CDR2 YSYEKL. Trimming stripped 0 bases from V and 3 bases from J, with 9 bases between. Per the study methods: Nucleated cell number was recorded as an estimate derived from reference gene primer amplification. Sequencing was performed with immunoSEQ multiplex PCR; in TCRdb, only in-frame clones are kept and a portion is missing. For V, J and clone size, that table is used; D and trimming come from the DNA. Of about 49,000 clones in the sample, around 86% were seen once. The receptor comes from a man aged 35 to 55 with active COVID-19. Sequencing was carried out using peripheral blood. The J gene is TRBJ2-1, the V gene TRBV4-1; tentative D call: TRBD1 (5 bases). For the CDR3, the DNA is TGCGCCAGCAGCCAAGAATGGACAAACTACAATGAGCAGTTCTTC. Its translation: CASSQEWTNYNEQFF.